This record covers a single TCR beta chain. Among CD8+ T cells, naive ones were CD45RO-CCR7+CD27+CD95-. The TRB libraries of cDNA were built by UMI-labeled 5' RACE. TCRdb reprocessed the 5' RACE reads and reports one entry per CDR3 protein, with no DNA. The sample holds 100,000 to 150,000 distinct CDR3 sequences. This entry belongs to a study of CXCR3-negative and CXCR3-positive naive CD8 T cells. The CDR3 length is 20 residues. Sequenced material: naive CXCR3- CD8+ T cells from blood. Subset defined: CD45RO-CCR7+CD27+CD95- naive CD8+ T cells lacking CXCR3 (TNR3-). This clonotype originated in a human donor in good health. Some clones in this sample may be carry-over from other donors' samples. V is TRBV21-1 and J is TRBJ1-2. TRBV21-1 is noted as a pseudogene. CDR3 in amino acids: CASSKDIPATREPSFYGYTF.